These 17 T cell receptor beta chains were all obtained from the same sample, sequenced in a study of cytomegalovirus exposure and HLA in healthy donors. Only in-frame clones appear in the TCRdb table, and some are missing; sequencing was by immunoSEQ multiplex PCR. This table has around 150,000 clones, roughly 89% appearing once. Sequencing was performed on PBMCs. The receptor set was obtained from a woman younger than 35 in good health and CMV-seropositive.

The V call is TRBV28, the J call TRBJ1-5; TRBD1 matches at 7 bases. The CDR3 is 15 residues long. The junction had 8 bases not matched to a gene; V was cut back by 4 bases and J by 5 bases. The germline CDR1 and CDR2 sequences are MDHEN and SYDVKM. Written as DNA, the CDR3 is TGTGCCAGCAGTTACAGGGGTAAAGCCCATCAGCCCCAGCATTTT. As protein: CASSYRGKAHQPQHF.

The chain is built from TRBV7-9 and TRBJ2-3, with a weak D call TRBD2 (6 bases). Germline V gene data show CDR1 as SEHNR and CDR2 as FQNEAQ (reference sequence). The CDR3 runs to 15 residues. Trimming cost V 5 bases and J 2 bases, with 14 bases left between them. The CDR3 protein is CASSDPSVYTDTQYF. The CDR3 nucleotides are TGTGCCAGCAGCGACCCTAGCGTCTACACAGATACGCAGTATTTT.

The chain is built from TRBV7-2 and TRBJ2-2, with a possible D match to TRBD2 (6 bases). CDR1 is SGHTA and CDR2 is FQGNSA in the germline V gene. The ends were cut back, 1 base at V and 4 bases at J, with 10 bases in the middle. CDR3 length: 15 residues. CDR3 amino acids: CASSLDGTRTGELFF. The CDR3 DNA sequence: TGTGCCAGCAGCTTAGACGGGACTCGCACCGGGGAGCTGTTTTTT.

The CDR3 sequence: CSVQKPPPLPGLNTEAFF. In nucleotides, the CDR3 is TGCAGCGTCCAAAAACCCCCGCCGCTGCCTGGCTTGAACACTGAAGCTTTCTTT. The rearrangement links TRBV29-1 to TRBJ1-1, with no clear D. Between the trimmed V and J ends, which lost 6 bases and 0 bases, there was a span of 26 bases. The CDR3 has 18 amino acids. CDR1 is SQVTM, CDR2 ANQGSEA, per germline.

The genes are TRBV11-2 and TRBJ2-3; D unclear. CDR1 is SGHAT and CDR2 is FQNNGV in the germline V gene. With 5 bases removed from V and 6 bases from J, the gap between germline ends came to 15 bases. The CDR3 has 14 amino acids. The CDR3 region has the DNA TGTGCCAGCAGCCATCAATTTGGAGAGGATACGCAGTATTTT. Translation gives CASSHQFGEDTQYF.

CDR3 residues: CSVGRGDTQYF. CDR3 nucleotide sequence: TGCAGCGTTGGCAGGGGTGATACGCAGTATTTT. The chain uses TRBV29-1 and TRBJ2-3; perhaps TRBD1 as D (6 bases). V lost 4 bases and J lost 6, with 8 bases in between. Germline CDR1 reads SQVTM; CDR2 reads ANQGSEA. This CDR3 region has 11 residues.

The J gene is TRBJ2-7, the V gene TRBV27, with TRBD2 matching over 7 bases. The CDR3 extends over 15 amino acids. V trimming: 3 bases; J trimming: 2 bases; junction bases outside the gene matches: 7. Germline V gene data show CDR1 as MNHEY and CDR2 as SMNVEV (reference sequence). The CDR3 protein is CASSFSGRGTYEQYF. Here the CDR3 DNA reads TGTGCCAGCAGTTTCAGTGGGCGGGGGACCTACGAGCAGTACTTC.

The chain couples TRBV28 to TRBJ1-3, with no clear D. CDR3 size: 14 residues. V was pared by 0 bases and J by 3 bases, with 6 bases between. Germline V gives CDR1 MDHEN, CDR2 SYDVKM. This chain's CDR3 is CASSLWAGGNTIYF. The CDR3 DNA is TGTGCCAGCAGTTTATGGGCGGGTGGAAACACCATATATTTT.

This rearrangement joins TRBV11-2 to TRBJ1-4; D ambiguous. The germline CDR1 and CDR2 sequences are SGHAT and FQNNGV. The ends were cut back, 1 base at V and 6 bases at J, with 15 bases in the middle. The CDR3 loop spans 16 amino acids. The CDR3 sequence is CASSLVAGQIDEKLFF. The DNA for the CDR3 is TGTGCCAGCAGCTTAGTCGCTGGGCAGATTGATGAAAAACTGTTTTTT.

Concerning this clone itself: Sequence at one end of the junction differs from germline and may be a read error. Other DNA sequences of this sample code for an identical CDR3. V gene TRBV2 combines with J gene TRBJ2-7, with D uncertain. The germline V gene encodes CDR1 SNHLY and CDR2 FYNNEI. The CDR3 loop spans 11 amino acids. The CDR3 reads CASSVFYEQYF. The CDR3 DNA sequence: TGTGCCAGTAGTGTCTTCTACGAGCAGTACTTC.

A single count supports this clone. The chain carries TRBV7-2 and TRBJ2-3; 12 bases map to TRBD2. With 2 bases clipped from V and 6 bases from J, the junction kept 9 bases outside the gene matches. The CDR3 covers 17 residues. CDR1 is SGHTA, CDR2 FQGNSA, per germline. This chain's CDR3 is CASSLSTTSGSRDTQYF. CDR3 DNA: TGTGCCAGCAGCTTATCCACGACTAGCGGGAGTCGCGATACGCAGTATTTT.

The rearrangement links TRBV27 to TRBJ1-3; D perhaps matches TRBD1 (6 bases). The V and J ends lost 8 bases and 2 bases respectively, with 10 bases between them. The CDR3 loop spans 13 amino acids. Germline V gene sequence: CDR1 MNHEY, CDR2 SMNVEV (reference sequence). CDR3 sequence (DNA): TGTGCCAGCCGCAGGGGAGCTGGAAACACCATATATTTT. It translates to CASRRGAGNTIYF.

The gene calls are TRBV29-1 and TRBJ2-2; D perhaps matches TRBD1 (6 bases). The ends were cut back, 5 bases at V and 8 bases at J, with 12 bases in the middle. CDR1 is SQVTM and CDR2 is ANQGSEA in the germline V gene. The CDR3 runs 12 residues. The CDR3 region is CSVLEGTGELFF. CDR3 nucleotides: TGCAGCGTTTTGGAAGGGACAGGGGAGCTGTTTTTT.

The V call is TRBV10-2, the J call TRBJ1-4, with D possibly being TRBD1 (5 bases). Germline loops: CDR1 WSHSY, CDR2 SAAADI. V dropped 4 bases and J dropped 8 bases, with 17 bases sitting between them. The CDR3 is 15 residues long. In DNA form, the CDR3 reads TGCGCCAGCAGTGCGTACTGGGGCAGTGGAGAAAAACTGTTTTTT. It codes for CASSAYWGSGEKLFF.

The J gene is TRBJ1-5, the V gene TRBV5-1, with D perhaps TRBD1 (5 bases). CDR3 length equals 15 residues. V was clipped by 0 bases and J by 3 bases, with 10 bases between them. Germline V gene lookup returns CDR1 SGHRS and CDR2 YFSETQ. CDR3 amino acids: CASSLEAGNNQPQHF. The CDR3 nucleotides are TGCGCCAGCAGCTTGGAGGCAGGGAACAATCAGCCCCAGCATTTT.

J is TRBJ1-3 and V is TRBV27, with D unclear. The V end lost 2 bases, the J end lost 0 bases, and 11 bases lay between the germline ends. The CDR3 loop spans 16 amino acids. The V gene's germline CDR1 is MNHEY and CDR2 SMNVEV (reference sequence). CDR3 in amino acids: CASSLREPPSGNTIYF. Written as DNA, the CDR3 is TGTGCCAGCAGTTTAAGGGAGCCACCCTCTGGAAACACCATATATTTT.

The chain carries TRBV6-4 and TRBJ2-1, with D perhaps matching TRBD2 (5 bases). Trimming removed 5 bases at V and 6 bases at J, with 11 bases between. Germline values: CDR1 MRHNA, CDR2 SNTAGT. This CDR3 is 13 amino acids long. For the CDR3, the DNA is TGTGCCAGCAGTCCACTAGAATCCAATGAGCAGTTCTTC. It is translated as CASSPLESNEQFF.